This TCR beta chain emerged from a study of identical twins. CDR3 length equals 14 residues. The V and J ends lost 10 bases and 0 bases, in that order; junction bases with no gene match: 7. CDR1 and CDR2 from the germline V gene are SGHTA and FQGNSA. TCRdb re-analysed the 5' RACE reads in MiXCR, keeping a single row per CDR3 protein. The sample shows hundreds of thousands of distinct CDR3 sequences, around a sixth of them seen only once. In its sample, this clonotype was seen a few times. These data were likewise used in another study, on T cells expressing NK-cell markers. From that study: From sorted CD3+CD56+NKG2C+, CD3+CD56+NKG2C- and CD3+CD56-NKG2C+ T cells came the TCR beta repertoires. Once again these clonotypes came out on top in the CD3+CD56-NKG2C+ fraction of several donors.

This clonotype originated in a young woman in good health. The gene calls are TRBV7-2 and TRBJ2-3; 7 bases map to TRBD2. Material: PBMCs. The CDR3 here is CATKRDPSTDTQYF. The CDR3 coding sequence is TGTGCCACCAAGCGGGACCCTAGCACAGATACGCAGTATTTT.